This T cell receptor (beta chain) was recovered during a study of graft-versus-host responses after intestinal transplantation. Whole-study context: Transplants given to recipients were multivisceral, liver-intestinal, or isolated intestinal.

Points on this clone: As yet, its antigen is unknown.

The CDR3 is made up of 15 amino acids. CDR1 MNHEY and CDR2 SMNVEV come from the germline V gene (reference sequence). J lost 4 bases, V lost 4 bases, and 9 bases had no gene match. Study observations and caveats: With peak circulating GvH clone levels came an association with early post-transplant HvG declines.

The data were produced by immunoSEQ multiplex PCR, yet TCRdb's version contains in-frame clones alone and is incomplete. Among tens of thousands of clones listed, about nine tenths were seen once. The TCR sequence derives from a human donor who was the organ donor for an intestinal transplant. The V and J genes are TRBV27 and TRBJ2-7; TRBD2 matches 8 bases. The starting material was unstimulated CD4+ T cells sorted from spleen or lymph node cells, obtained before transplant. For the CDR3, the DNA is TGTGCCAGCAGTTACTTAGGAACTAGCGGTTACGAGCAGTACTTC. Encoded protein: CASSYLGTSGYEQYF.